This T cell receptor beta chain emerged from a study of Graves' ophthalmopathy and Graves' hyperthyroidism. Regarding the study as a whole: A model of 13 signatures distinguished ophthalmopathy from stable hyperthyroidism at approximately 90% sensitivity and 70% to 84% specificity. Blood also contained most of the expanded thyroid clonotypes above 0.001 frequency.

This CDR3 has 14 amino acids. V shed 3 bases and J shed 5 bases, with 17 bases lying between them. Germline lookup yields CDR1 DFQATT and CDR2 SNEGSKA (reference sequence). RNA transcripts served as template for amplifying TCR beta CDR3 sequences. An initial RT-PCR round employing HTBI primers preceded a second-round multiplex PCR. TCRdb called the multiplex PCR reads again in MiXCR, with one record for every CDR3 protein. The table shows hundreds of thousands of distinct CDR3 sequences, with over 20% occurring only once. Hyperthyroidism is called stable when no ophthalmopathy develops within 18 months of follow-up. Newly diagnosed, the hyperthyroidism patients had under 2 months' duration and were aged 18 to 65. The table lists this clonotype with many counts. Its target is not known.

The clonotype originates from a woman aged 18 to 35 with stable Graves' hyperthyroidism. Some clones in this sample may be carry-over from other donors' samples. The source material was peripheral blood. This sequence joins TRBV20-1 and TRBJ2-7; D gene unclear. The CDR3 protein is CSARNSASSHEQYF. CDR3 nucleotides: TGCAGTGCTAGGAATTCTGCTAGTAGCCACGAGCAGTACTTC.